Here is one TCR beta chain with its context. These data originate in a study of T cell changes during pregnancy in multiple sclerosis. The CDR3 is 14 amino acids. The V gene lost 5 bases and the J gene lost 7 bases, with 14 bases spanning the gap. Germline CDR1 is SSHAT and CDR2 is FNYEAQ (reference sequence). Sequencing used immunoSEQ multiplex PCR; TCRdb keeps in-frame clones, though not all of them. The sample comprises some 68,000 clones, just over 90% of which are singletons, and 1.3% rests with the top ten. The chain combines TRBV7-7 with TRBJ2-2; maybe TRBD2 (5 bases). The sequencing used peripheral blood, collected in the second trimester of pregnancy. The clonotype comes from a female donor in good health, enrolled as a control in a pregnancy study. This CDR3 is CASSPDVGDGELFF. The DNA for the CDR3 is TGTGCCAGCAGCCCGGATGTGGGAGACGGGGAGCTGTTTTTT.